The 11 T cell receptor beta chains below all came from one sample that was sequenced in a study of regulatory T cells in long-lasting Graves disease. Time point indicated: newly diagnosed GD, antithyroid drugs for less than 3 months. With RNA extracted from PBMCs as input, the TCR library was made. Researchers made TCR beta libraries by using iRepertoire HTBI primers and running Arm-PCR on CDR3 regions. One entry per CDR3 protein, called by TCRdb with MiXCR from the multiplex PCR reads. The sample carries more than 300,000 distinct CDR3 sequences, 10% to 15% recorded once. In addition, the sample was reused for a study of T cells in Graves' hyperthyroidism and ophthalmopathy.

The sample was peripheral blood mononuclear cells (PBMCs), taken at new diagnosis, from a patient treated with antithyroid drugs. The origin of the receptors is a woman between 18 and 29 years old with Graves disease.

This clonotype was found many times. This sequence joins TRBV6-5 and TRBJ2-1, with 11 bases lining up with TRBD2. This CDR3 spans 16 amino acids. Germline loops: CDR1 MNHEY, CDR2 SVGAGI. V gave up 3 bases and J gave up 5 bases; unmatched junction bases: 6. The CDR3: CASSYSVAGGDNEQFF. Written as DNA, the CDR3 is TGTGCCAGCAGTTATAGTGTAGCGGGGGGGGACAATGAGCAGTTCTTC.

This clonotype was counted many times. The V and J genes are TRBV7-2 and TRBJ2-7; TRBD2 aligns across 7 bases. CDR3 size: 15 residues. With 5 bases clipped from V and 0 bases from J, the junction kept 7 bases outside the gene matches. Germline V gene data show CDR1 as SGHTA and CDR2 as FQGNSA. The CDR3 spells CASSPLGGSSYEQYV. Here the CDR3 DNA reads TGTGCCAGCAGCCCGCTGGGGGGGTCCTCCTACGAGCAGTACGTC.

In this sample, this clonotype turned up many times. The V gene is TRBV3-1, the J gene TRBJ2-5; no firm D call. CDR3 length equals 15 residues. CDR1 and CDR2 from the germline V gene are LGHDT and YNNKEL (reference sequence). V was cut by 2 bases and J by 1 base, with 11 bases left in between. CDR3 DNA: TGTGCCAGCAGCCAATACGGTGATGTCCAAGAGACCCAGTACTTC. The encoded protein is CASSQYGDVQETQYF.

Comments on this clonotype: A read error may be the cause here, since a much bigger clone is one base away. This rearrangement joins TRBV20-1 to TRBJ1-2; 8 bases align to TRBD1. The germline gives CDR1 DFQATT, CDR2 SNEGSKA (reference sequence). The CDR3 covers 15 residues. CDR3 residues: CSARDHRGESYGCTF. DNA of the CDR3: TGCAGTGCTAGAGATCACAGGGGGGAGTCCTATGGCTGCACCTTC.

This clonotype came up many times. The rearrangement joins TRBV6-1 to TRBJ1-1, with unresolved D. Trimming pared 6 bases from V and 1 base from J, leaving 9 bases between. The CDR3 is 13 amino acids. Germline CDR1 reads MNHNS; CDR2 reads SASEGT. The CDR3 DNA reads TGTGCCAGCAGCTATCCAAGGAACACTGAAGCTTTCTTT. Its protein is CASSYPRNTEAFF.

This clonotype was seen many times. The V call is TRBV7-6, the J call TRBJ2-1; D is unclear. Germline CDR1 and CDR2: SGHVS and FNYEAQ. CDR3 size: 17 residues. V lost 1 base to trimming and J lost 0 bases, with 13 bases between them. The CDR3 DNA reads as TGTGCCAGCAGCTTAGAAACGGCGAGGAGCTCCTACAATGAGCAGTTCTTC. It specifies CASSLETARSSYNEQFF.

This clonotype was detected many times. The chain joins TRBV20-1 to TRBJ1-1; D perhaps matches TRBD1 (6 bases). V was trimmed by 0 bases and J by 5 bases, leaving 19 bases between them. Per germline, CDR1 DFQATT and CDR2 SNEGSKA (reference sequence). The CDR3 is 16 residues long. The CDR3 sequence: CSARDLNLGGRTEAFF. CDR3 DNA: TGCAGTGCTAGAGATCTCAATTTGGGGGGCAGGACTGAAGCTTTCTTT.

J is TRBJ2-7 and V is TRBV4-3, with D possibly called TRBD1 or TRBD2 (6 bases each). Germline V CDR1 and CDR2: LGHNA, YSLEER. The CDR3 runs to 17 residues. V lost 0 bases and J 1 base, leaving 16 bases between the germline ends. CDR3 sequence (DNA): TGCGCCAGCAGCCAAGAGGAGGGGGACCGTGGGTCCTACGAGCAGTACTTC. This sequence encodes CASSQEEGDRGSYEQYF.

On this clonotype: A much larger clone lies a single base off, so this may be a read error. The genes are TRBV28 and TRBJ2-2, with D possibly called TRBD1 or TRBD2 (6 bases each). With 8 bases removed from V and 3 bases from J, the gap between germline ends came to 16 bases. Germline V CDR1 and CDR2: MDHEN, SYDVKM. The CDR3 is made up of 15 amino acids. The CDR3 DNA reads as TGTGCCAGCGGTCGACGGGGGCGGGACACCGGGGAGCTGTTTTTT. This encodes CASGRRGRDTGELFF.

The chain has TRBV19 and TRBJ1-5; no reliable D call. The CDR3 covers 15 residues. Germline CDR1 reads LNHDA; CDR2 reads SQIVND (reference sequence). The germline V and J ends were trimmed by 3 bases and 0 bases, with 9 bases remaining between them. In nucleotides, the CDR3 is TGTGCCAGTAGTATGTACGGAGATAGCAATCAGCCCCAGCATTTT. It specifies CASSMYGDSNQPQHF. The entire variable domain, with the rest obtained from reference TRBV19 and TRBJ1-5, is as follows: DGGITQSPKYLFRKEGQNVTLSCEQNLNHDAMYWYRQDPGQGLRLIYYSQIVNDFQKGDIAEGYSVSREKKESFPLTVTSAQKNPTAFYLCASSMYGDSNQPQHFGDGTRLSIL.

This clonotype was recorded many times. This rearrangement joins TRBV7-9 to TRBJ2-5; D call uncertain. The V gene lost 4 bases and the J gene lost 2 bases, with 11 bases spanning the gap. The CDR3 length is 14 residues. From germline, CDR1 is SEHNR and CDR2 FQNEAQ (reference sequence). DNA of the CDR3: TGTGCCAGCAGCTCGGCTATACTACAAGAGACCCAGTACTTC. This sequence encodes CASSSAILQETQYF.